This T cell receptor (beta chain) came from a study of OX40 agonist ivuxolimab in advanced cancers. Concerning the study at large: Ivuxolimab was an agonistic, fully human IgG2 monoclonal antibody directed against OX40 (CD134), a costimulatory receptor. The dose-escalation cohort was 80% to 90% male with a mean age of approximately 60 years, ranging from about 23 to 85. Intravenous ivuxolimab was administered to patients every 2 weeks at six dose levels: 0.01, 0.1, 0.3, 1.5, 3 and 10 mg/kg. Among the approximately 50 dose-escalation patients, some 20 had hepatocellular carcinoma, roughly 15 melanoma, 9 renal cell carcinoma and 9 head and neck cancer. Patients were allowed to have had prior anti-PD-1, anti-PD-L1 or anti-CTLA-4 therapy, and approximately 40% of the dose-escalation patients had previously received checkpoint inhibitors. Partial responses occurred in three dose-escalation patients: two with cutaneous melanoma and one with hepatocellular carcinoma. The paper covers the monotherapy dose-escalation part of the phase I ivuxolimab trial, which included N of about 50 patients. The purpose of peripheral TCRbeta sequencing was to test whether ivuxolimab changed TCR sequence diversity and led to clonal T-cell expansion. What the research found in general, with its limitations: Clonal expansion of both CD4+ and CD8+ blood T cells was observed from baseline to week 6 at doses 0.1 to 3.0 mg/kg. On average, CD8+ T cells showed more expanded clones than CD4+ T cells after ivuxolimab. The antigen specificity of the peripheral T cells that underwent clonal expansion was not determined. In the 0.1-3.0 mg/kg groups, partial responders had among the lowest normalized peripheral clonal expansion, particularly in CD8+ T cells. Low levels of normalized T-cell clonal expansion were also seen in some patients who did not respond.

This clone was seen a few times. Its specific antigen is unknown. No much larger clone is present one base from it, and per-base qualities are unavailable. Patients with autoimmune disease history or receiving systemic immunosuppression were excluded from the trial. In every dose cohort, peripheral blood was drawn for TCR sequencing at baseline, cycle 4 day 1, and cycle 7 day 1. Samples came from an open-label, multicenter, first-in-human phase I dose-escalation trial of ivuxolimab. Adults with locally advanced or metastatic head and neck squamous cell, hepatocellular, melanoma or renal cell carcinoma were enrolled in the trial. Before TCR sequencing, CD4+ and CD8+ T cells were separately sorted from peripheral blood. Genomic DNA was extracted from sorted cells for sequencing of the TCRbeta CDR3 region. The immunoSEQ Assay was used to sequence the TCRbeta CDR3 regions. TCRdb retrieved this table from immuneACCESS and kept in-frame rearrangements only. Not all clones are present; in checked studies, unresolved V genes account for under half, and no reason is known for the remainder. The table for this sample lists roughly 76,000 clones; about 87% of them were counted only once. Together, the top ten hold roughly 2.5% of the sample.

The cysteine opens and the phenylalanine closes a CDR3 of 13 amino acids. Only CDR3 DNA remains: 39 bases, in frame from the first base. Sequences SQVTM (CDR1) and ANQGSEA (CDR2) are obtained from the germline V gene. V loses 5 bases, J loses 4 bases, and the germline ends lie 14 bases apart. Rearrangement joined TRBV29-1 to TRBJ2-5, with the identity of the D gene unclear. This receptor was taken from an adult with an advanced solid tumor such as melanoma, head and neck, liver or kidney cancer. The sample consisted of CD4+ or CD8+ T cells sorted from blood, taken in a trial of the OX40 agonist ivuxolimab. The nucleotide sequence is given as TGCAGCGTTAACCGGGCCCATGGAGAGACCCAGTACTTC. It translates as CSVNRAHGETQYF.